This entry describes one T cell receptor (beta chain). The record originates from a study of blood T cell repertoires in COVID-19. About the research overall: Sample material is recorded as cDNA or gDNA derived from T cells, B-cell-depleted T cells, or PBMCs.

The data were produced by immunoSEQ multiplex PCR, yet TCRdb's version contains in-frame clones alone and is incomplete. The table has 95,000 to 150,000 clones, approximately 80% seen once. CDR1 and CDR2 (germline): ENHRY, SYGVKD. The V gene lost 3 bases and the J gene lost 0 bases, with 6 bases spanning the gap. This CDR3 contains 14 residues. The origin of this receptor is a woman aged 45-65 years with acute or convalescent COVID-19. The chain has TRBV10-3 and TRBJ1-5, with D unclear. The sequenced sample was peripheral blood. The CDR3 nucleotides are TGTGCCATCAGTGAACAGCTTAGCAATCAGCCCCAGCATTTT. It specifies CAISEQLSNQPQHF.